One sample yielded the 18 T cell receptor beta chains listed below, sequenced in a study of T cell responses to AZD1222 COVID-19 vaccine. This table comes from immunoSEQ multiplex PCR, and its TCRdb copy is limited to in-frame clones, with some not included. This sample yields approximately 120,000 clones, of which roughly 86% are seen a single time; less than 11% belongs to the top ten. Sequenced material: peripheral blood, taken on day 0 of AZD1222 vaccination. The source of these receptors is an adult in good health.

The V call is TRBV27, the J call TRBJ2-2; D gene uncertain. This CDR3 is built from 13 residues. Germline CDR1 and CDR2: MNHEY and SMNVEV (reference sequence). Deletions cut 3 bases from V and 4 bases from J, with 6 bases between. CDR3 coding DNA: TGTGCCAGCAGTTTTGGGTTCACCGGGGAGCTGTTTTTT. This codes for CASSFGFTGELFF.

The chain uses TRBV2 and TRBJ2-7; perhaps TRBD1 as D (5 bases). V was trimmed by 10 bases and J by 0 bases, leaving 13 bases between them. This CDR3 has 13 amino acids. Germline-derived CDR1 and CDR2 are SNHLY and FYNNEI. DNA for the CDR3: TGTGCCACGACGGACACCTTCTCCTACGAGCAGTACTTC. It is translated as CATTDTFSYEQYF. The full variable domain, its missing parts supplied by reference TRBV2 and TRBJ2-7, is EPEVTQTPSHQVTQMGQEVILRCVPISNHLYFYWYRQILGQKVEFLVSFYNNEISEKSEIFDDQFSVERPDGSNFTLKIRSTKLEDSAMYFCATTDTFSYEQYFGPGTRLTVT.

The V call is TRBV5-1, the J call TRBJ1-3, with D perhaps TRBD1 (5 bases). Germline V CDR1 and CDR2: SGHRS, YFSETQ. The CDR3 has 15 amino acids. Trimming took off 4 bases at V and 4 bases at J, with 15 bases between the two ends. This CDR3 reads CASSPPSGRGNTIYF. DNA of the CDR3: TGCGCCAGCAGCCCCCCTTCAGGGCGAGGAAACACCATATATTTT.

The rearrangement joins TRBV21-1 to TRBJ2-3; the DNA was not used to check the table's D call, TRBD1. TRBV21-1 is an annotated pseudogene. The CDR3 is 16 residues long. CDR3 loop: CASSNSRDRAPDTQYF. The DNA of the CDR3 is TGTGCCAGCAGCAATAGCCGGGACAGGGCCCCAGATACGCAGTATTTT.

The chain carries TRBV28 and TRBJ2-2, with 7 bases aligning to TRBD1. From germline, CDR1 is MDHEN and CDR2 SYDVKM. With V trimmed by 5 bases and J by 6 bases, 3 bases remained unmatched. The CDR3 is 13 amino acids. The CDR3 DNA reads as TGTGCCAGCAGTCCCCAGGGGGCCGGGGAGCTGTTTTTT. Amino acids: CASSPQGAGELFF.

The chain uses TRBV18 and TRBJ2-1, with 11 bases fitting TRBD1. This CDR3 spans 15 amino acids. Per the germline V gene, CDR1 is KGHSH and CDR2 is LQKENI. The trim removed 8 bases at V and 9 bases at J, leaving 12 bases unmatched. CDR3 sequence: CASLRGGQGASEQFF. The CDR3 region has the DNA TGTGCCAGCCTACGGGGCGGACAGGGGGCGAGTGAGCAGTTCTTC.

This chain connects TRBV28 to TRBJ2-7; D may be TRBD2 (7 bases). In germline, CDR1 is MDHEN, CDR2 SYDVKM. There are 15 residues in the CDR3. V lost 3 bases and J 4 bases, leaving 16 bases between the germline ends. CDR3: CASSFRGGRSYEQYF. The CDR3 nucleotides are TGTGCCAGCAGTTTCAGGGGCGGGAGAAGTTACGAGCAGTACTTC.

This chain connects TRBV9 to TRBJ1-2; D remains unclear. This CDR3 region has 16 residues. In germline, CDR1 is SGDLS, CDR2 YYNGEE. Trimming removed 0 bases from V and 0 bases from J, with 12 bases in between. The CDR3 protein is CASSVGLLAPNYGYTF. In nucleotides, the CDR3 is TGTGCCAGCAGCGTAGGCTTGCTGGCCCCTAACTATGGCTACACCTTC.

This sequence joins TRBV6-5 and TRBJ2-7, with D uncertain. This CDR3 comprises 14 residues. Trimming shortened V by 5 bases and J by 5 bases, and 16 bases separated the two germline ends. Germline V gene lookup returns CDR1 MNHEY and CDR2 SVGAGI. The CDR3 here is CASSQSWMVDEQYF. CDR3 nucleotide sequence: TGTGCCAGCAGTCAATCTTGGATGGTTGACGAGCAGTACTTC.

The V call is TRBV11-3, the J call TRBJ2-1; a possible D gene is TRBD1 (6 bases). V was cut by 5 bases and J by 5 bases, with 13 bases left in between. The CDR3 spans 14 residues. Looked up from germline, CDR1 is SGHNT and CDR2 is YENEEA. The CDR3 reads CASSLRDNNNEQFF. In DNA, the CDR3 is TGTGCCAGCAGCCTCCGGGACAACAACAATGAGCAGTTCTTC.

This clone was picked up a small number of times. The V gene is TRBV28, the J gene TRBJ1-6, with D possibly matching TRBD1 (5 bases). This CDR3 contains 14 residues. V lost 7 bases and J lost 6, with 13 bases in between. Germline CDR1 MDHEN, CDR2 SYDVKM. The CDR3 nucleotides are TGTGCCAGCACCACAAAGGGGCGTAATTCACCCCTCCACTTT. Translated, it gives CASTTKGRNSPLHF.

The sample holds one count of this clone. The DNA for the CDR3 is TGTGCCAGCAGTCTAAGGACTAGCGGGAGGGCCGGGAAGACCCAGTACTTC. Translating it yields CASSLRTSGRAGKTQYF. This rearrangement joins TRBV28 to TRBJ2-5; 15 nucleotides align to TRBD2. Germline CDR1 and CDR2: MDHEN and SYDVKM. CDR3 size: 17 residues. V was pared by 5 bases and J by 6 bases, with 10 bases of the junction left unmatched. The complete variable domain, with remaining parts taken from reference TRBV28 and TRBJ2-5, reads DVKVTQSSRYLVKRTGEKVFLECVQDMDHENMFWYRQDPGLGLRLIYFSYDVKMKEKGDIPEGYSVSREKKERFSLILESASTNQTSMYLCASSLRTSGRAGKTQYFGPGTRLLVL.

This chain uses TRBV7-2 with TRBJ1-4, with TRBD1 matching over 8 bases. The CDR3 has 15 amino acids. Germline CDR1 reads SGHTA; CDR2 reads FQGNSA. The J segment lost 7 bases and the V segment lost 5 bases, leaving 9 bases of the junction unmatched. CDR3 sequence (DNA): TGTGCCAGCAGCCCAACAGGGGGTATGGGTGAAAAACTGTTTTTT. Its protein product is CASSPTGGMGEKLFF.

V is TRBV18 and J is TRBJ2-3; TRBD1 matches at 7 bases. This CDR3 contains 14 residues. Per the germline V gene, CDR1 is KGHSH and CDR2 is LQKENI. V lost 6 bases, J lost 0 bases, and 3 bases stayed unmatched. CDR3 DNA: TGTGCCAGCTCGAAACAGGGGAGCACAGATACGCAGTATTTT. It encodes CASSKQGSTDTQYF.

The DNA of the CDR3 is TGTGCCAGTAGTATCCTCGGGAGAACTTTGAACACTGAAGCTTTCTTT. Translating it yields CASSILGRTLNTEAFF. The V gene is TRBV19, the J gene TRBJ1-1; D not certain. Between the trimmed V and J ends, which lost 3 bases and 0 bases, there was a span of 14 bases. The CDR3 runs to 16 residues. Germline CDR1 LNHDA, CDR2 SQIVND (reference sequence).

This clone was observed a few times. The J gene is TRBJ2-1, the V gene TRBV6-5; a weak D match, TRBD2 (5 bases). The CDR3 covers 15 residues. Trimming removed 1 base from V and 8 bases from J, with 15 bases in between. Germline V gene data show CDR1 as MNHEY and CDR2 as SVGAGI. In nucleotides, the CDR3 is TGTGCCAGCAGTTACTTTCCGGGCGCGGGCGATGAGCAGTTCTTC. Its protein product is CASSYFPGAGDEQFF.

This chain uses TRBV7-2 with TRBJ2-1; 11 bases are shared with TRBD2. Germline values: CDR1 SGHTA, CDR2 FQGNSA. The CDR3 is 16 residues long. The junction had 2 bases not matched to a gene; V was cut back by 0 bases and J by 4 bases. The CDR3 sequence: CASSLARTSGYNEQFF. Written as DNA, the CDR3 is TGTGCCAGCAGCTTAGCACGGACTAGCGGGTACAATGAGCAGTTCTTC.

The chain carries TRBV25-1 and TRBJ2-1; unclear D gene. CDR1 is MGHDK and CDR2 is SYGVNS in the germline V gene. The CDR3 has 12 residues. V lost 4 bases and J 6 bases, leaving 7 bases between the germline ends. In nucleotides, the CDR3 is TGTGCCAGCAGTGGTCCTAGCAATGAGCAGTTCTTC. Translated: CASSGPSNEQFF.